This passage covers 29 T cell receptor beta chains from one sample sequenced in a study of vaccination and CD4 T cells after COVID-19. What these receptors recognize is not known. This sample's treatment: 10-day PBMC culture with coronavirus spike peptide pools or control peptides (ViraFEST assay). Oncomine TCR Beta short-read sequencing was applied to DNA from cultured CD4+ T cells. TCRdb independently ran MiXCR on the PCR reads; one entry per CDR3 protein. The table includes some 11,000 distinct CDR3 sequences, less than 50% detected once. The sample comprised CD4+ T cells from blood, cultured in vitro. These receptors came from a human donor who had recovered from COVID-19.

The chain has TRBV20-1 and TRBJ1-2, with 10 nucleotides matching TRBD1. The CDR3 totals 16 residues. The V and J ends lost 0 bases and 3 bases, in that order; junction bases with no gene match: 7. CDR1 is DFQATT and CDR2 is SNEGSKA in the germline V gene (reference sequence). The CDR3 loop is CSAREATGGLDYGYTF. Written as DNA, the CDR3 is TGCAGTGCTAGAGAGGCGACAGGGGGCTTGGACTATGGCTACACCTTC.

This clonotype has more than one count but fewer than ten. The chain is built from TRBV4-3 and TRBJ2-5; D is possibly TRBD1 or TRBD2 (5 bases each). Germline CDR1 reads LGHNA; CDR2 reads YSLEER. The germline V and J ends were trimmed by 4 bases and 1 base, with 19 bases remaining between them. The CDR3 runs 17 residues. In nucleotides, the CDR3 is TGCGCCAGCAGCCGACAGTTTGGACGGGGCCGCCAAGAGACCCAGTACTTC. Protein sequence: CASSRQFGRGRQETQYF.

The chain has TRBV29-1 and TRBJ2-2, with no clear D. CDR1 SQVTM and CDR2 ANQGSEA come from the germline V gene. Trimming removed 7 bases at V and 3 bases at J, with 12 bases between. This CDR3 contains 13 residues. The CDR3 DNA sequence: TGCAGCGCCCTGAGGCAGTACACCGGGGAGCTGTTTTTT. Translation gives CSALRQYTGELFF.

The gene calls are TRBV4-2 and TRBJ1-5; D unclear. Trimming pared 2 bases from V and 4 bases from J, leaving 9 bases between. CDR3 size: 14 residues. Germline CDR1 LGHNA, CDR2 YNFKEQ. CDR3 in DNA: TGTGCCAGCAGCCAACAGGAAAGAAATCAGCCCCAGCATTTT. It translates to CASSQQERNQPQHF.

This clonotype was observed a handful of times. The chain employs TRBV20-1 and TRBJ2-2; D gene unclear. V was pared by 5 bases and J by 1 base, with 8 bases between. The CDR3 has 13 residues. From germline, CDR1 is DFQATT and CDR2 SNEGSKA (reference sequence). Here the CDR3 DNA reads TGCAGTGCTCCCCGTCGGAACACCGGGGAGCTGTTTTTT. Its translation: CSAPRRNTGELFF.

This clonotype was picked up a small number of times. The chain links TRBV2 to TRBJ2-3, with TRBD2 matching 9 bases. This CDR3 region has 16 residues. The V segment lost 4 bases and the J segment 1 base; nucleotides outside the gene matches: 6. Germline CDR1 is SNHLY and CDR2 is FYNNEI. CDR3 in amino acids: CASSAWRGGRTDTQYF. DNA of the CDR3: TGTGCCAGCAGTGCTTGGCGGGGGGGACGCACAGATACGCAGTATTTT.

The chain joins TRBV15 to TRBJ1-4; D uncertain. Per germline, CDR1 LNHNV and CDR2 YYDKDF (reference sequence). Between the trimmed V and J ends, which lost 1 base and 8 bases, there was a span of 11 bases. The CDR3 sequence is 14 residues long. The CDR3 is CATSRGARREKLFF. The CDR3 DNA reads as TGTGCCACCAGCAGAGGGGCCAGAAGGGAAAAACTGTTTTTT.

The rearrangement uses TRBV5-5 and TRBJ2-7; D might be TRBD1 (6 bases). Trimming pared 1 base from V and 2 bases from J, leaving 10 bases between. This CDR3 spans 14 amino acids. Germline assignment: CDR1 SGHKS and CDR2 YYEKEE (reference sequence). CDR3 nucleotides: TGTGCCAGCAGCTTGACAGGGTTCACCTACGAGCAGTACTTC. This gives the protein CASSLTGFTYEQYF.

This clonotype is labeled as large. J is TRBJ1-2 and V is TRBV15, with 10 positions matching TRBD1. The CDR3 is 15 amino acids. CDR1 LNHNV and CDR2 YYDKDF come from the germline V gene (reference sequence). V gave up 2 bases and J gave up 4 bases; unmatched junction bases: 4. The CDR3 region is CATSRRQGAIYGYTF. CDR3 DNA: TGTGCCACCAGCAGACGACAGGGGGCAATCTATGGCTACACCTTC.

In nucleotides, the CDR3 is TGTGCCAGCAGCAATATACAGGGGGGAGTCGGGGAGCTGTTTTTT. It yields the protein CASSNIQGGVGELFF. The chain recombines TRBV7-3 with TRBJ2-2; 8 bases line up with TRBD1. Trimming cost V 5 bases and J 7 bases; bases outside gene matches: 9. The CDR3 spans 15 residues. Per the germline V gene, CDR1 is SGHTA and CDR2 is FQGTGA.

This rearrangement joins TRBV7-3 to TRBJ2-6; D remains unclear. This CDR3 contains 13 residues. Looked up from germline, CDR1 is SGHTA and CDR2 is FQGTGA. Trimming pared 3 bases from V and 3 bases from J, leaving 3 bases between. The CDR3, as DNA: TGTGCCAGCAGCTTCAGTGGGGCCAACGTCCTGACTTTC. The encoded protein is CASSFSGANVLTF.

The chain employs TRBV10-3 and TRBJ1-2, with D unresolved. Trimming took off 6 bases at V and 4 bases at J, with 12 bases between the two ends. The CDR3 is 13 amino acids. CDR1 is ENHRY, CDR2 SYGVKD, per germline. The CDR3 DNA is TGTGCCATCAGCCCAAGTCCCCCCTATGGCTACACCTTC. Translated, it gives CAISPSPPYGYTF.

The rearrangement joins TRBV27 to TRBJ1-1, with D unresolved. V lost 7 bases and J lost 1, with 16 bases in between. The CDR3 consists of 15 residues. Germline CDR1 reads MNHEY; CDR2 reads SMNVEV (reference sequence). The CDR3 is CASTLRASANTEAFF. In DNA, the CDR3 is TGTGCCAGCACTCTACGGGCCTCGGCGAACACTGAAGCTTTCTTT.

The CDR3 nucleotides are TGCGCCAGAAGAGGGGGAAACACTGAAGCTTTCTTT. It yields the protein CARRGGNTEAFF. V gene TRBV23-1 combines with J gene TRBJ1-1, with a possible D match to TRBD1 (6 bases). Being an ORF, TRBV23-1 has a function that is uncertain. The CDR3 sequence is 12 residues long. V was pared by 9 bases and J by 2 bases, with 10 bases between.

J is TRBJ1-4 and V is TRBV7-2; 8 nucleotides agree with TRBD1. The CDR3 runs to 15 residues. V lost 5 bases and J lost 0; bases outside the gene matches: 2. Germline V CDR1 and CDR2: SGHTA, FQGNSA. CDR3 loop: CASSRTGTTNEKLFF. CDR3 sequence (DNA): TGTGCCAGCAGCAGGACAGGGACAACTAATGAAAAACTGTTTTTT.

This chain joins TRBV6-2 or TRBV6-3 and TRBJ1-1, with TRBD1 matching over 7 bases. V trimming: 5 bases; J trimming: 5 bases; junction bases outside the gene matches: 8. This CDR3 is 14 amino acids long. The V gene's germline CDR1 is MNHEY and CDR2 SVGEGT. The CDR3 here is CASSLTGDKTEAFF. DNA of the CDR3: TGTGCCAGCAGTCTCACAGGGGACAAGACTGAAGCTTTCTTT.

The gene calls are TRBV2 and TRBJ2-7, with 12 nucleotides matching TRBD1. The CDR3 is 13 residues long. The germline gives CDR1 SNHLY, CDR2 FYNNEI. Losses at the gene ends were 10 bases for V and 6 bases for J; bases not matched to a gene: 7. CDR3: CATRRDRGREQYF. The CDR3 DNA reads TGTGCCACCCGCCGGGACAGGGGGCGCGAGCAGTACTTC.

The chain recombines TRBV6-1 with TRBJ2-7; tentatively, D is TRBD2 (7 bases). This CDR3 region has 15 residues. The germline V and J ends were trimmed by 10 bases and 4 bases, with 23 bases remaining between them. Germline CDR1 is MNHNS and CDR2 is SASEGT. The CDR3 reads CATARSWGGAYEQYF. CDR3 nucleotide sequence: TGTGCCACCGCCCGCTCTTGGGGGGGCGCATACGAGCAGTACTTC.

Written as DNA, the CDR3 is TGTGCCACCAGCAGAGATCCGAGAGGGTATGGAAACACCATATATTTT. Protein: CATSRDPRGYGNTIYF. The rearrangement links TRBV15 to TRBJ1-3; no clear D. The CDR3 extends over 16 amino acids. Germline V gene sequence: CDR1 LNHNV, CDR2 YYDKDF (reference sequence). V gave up 0 bases and J gave up 3 bases, with 12 bases separating them. Filled out from reference TRBV15 and TRBJ1-3, the complete variable domain reads DAMVIQNPRYQVTQFGKPVTLSCSQTLNHNVMYWYQQKSSQAPKLLFHYYDKDFNNEADTPDNFQSRRPNTSFCFLDIRSPGLGDTAMYLCATSRDPRGYGNTIYFGEGSWLTVV.

The chain couples TRBV7-3 to TRBJ2-3, with 7 bases aligning to TRBD1. Trimming cost V 1 base and J 2 bases; bases outside gene matches: 3. There are 15 residues in the CDR3. From germline, CDR1 is SGHTA and CDR2 FQGTGA. CDR3 DNA sequence: TGTGCCAGCAGCTTAAGGGGACAGATCACAGATACGCAGTATTTT. Translating gives CASSLRGQITDTQYF.

The rearrangement links TRBV6-1 to TRBJ2-1; D uncertain. The CDR3 is made up of 14 amino acids. CDR1 and CDR2 (germline): MNHNS, SASEGT. V was pared by 6 bases and J by 4 bases, with 13 bases between. DNA for the CDR3: TGTGCCAGCAGCCCGGCAGGATCGTACAATGAGCAGTTCTTC. Amino acid sequence: CASSPAGSYNEQFF.

The gene calls are TRBV28 and TRBJ1-2; TRBD1 is a possible D gene (5 bases). The ends were cut back, 3 bases at V and 2 bases at J, with 19 bases in the middle. The CDR3 is 17 residues long. Looked up from germline, CDR1 is MDHEN and CDR2 is SYDVKM. The CDR3 loop is CASSFVGWGGSNYGYTF. CDR3 DNA sequence: TGTGCCAGCAGTTTCGTTGGTTGGGGGGGATCAAACTATGGCTACACCTTC.

This chain links TRBV7-2 with TRBJ1-3; no clear D. Germline V gives CDR1 SGHTA, CDR2 FQGNSA. The CDR3 has 15 residues. Between the trimmed V and J ends, which lost 3 bases and 3 bases, there was a span of 12 bases. The CDR3 is CASSLVPGVGNTIYF. In DNA form, the CDR3 reads TGTGCCAGCAGCTTGGTCCCCGGCGTTGGAAACACCATATATTTT.

CDR3 region: CASSSALTGELFF. CDR3 bases: TGTGCCAGCAGCTCAGCCCTCACCGGGGAGCTGTTTTTT. This chain uses TRBV7-3 with TRBJ2-2; no clear D gene. The CDR3 contains 13 residues. The germline V and J ends were trimmed by 4 bases and 4 bases, with 7 bases remaining between them. From germline, CDR1 is SGHTA and CDR2 FQGTGA.

This chain links TRBV11-3 with TRBJ2-7; 8 nucleotides match TRBD1. In germline, CDR1 is SGHNT, CDR2 YENEEA. J was trimmed by 11 bases and V by 1 base; bases with no gene match: 7. The CDR3 runs 13 residues. The CDR3 sequence: CASSLGPDRAEYF. CDR3 bases: TGTGCCAGCAGCTTAGGACCGGACAGGGCTGAGTACTTC.

This clonotype was detected only a few times. J is TRBJ1-1 and V is TRBV19; D is ambiguous. CDR3 length: 15 residues. The V gene's germline CDR1 is LNHDA and CDR2 SQIVND (reference sequence). With 10 bases removed from V and 2 bases from J, the gap between germline ends came to 20 bases. Here the CDR3 reads CATMRAELPNTEAFF. As DNA, the CDR3 is TGTGCCACCATGAGGGCAGAACTACCCAACACTGAAGCTTTCTTT.

A single count supports this clonotype. The V gene is TRBV24-1, the J gene TRBJ2-5; D is unresolved. V lost 7 bases and J lost 2, with 10 bases in between. This CDR3 is 13 amino acids long. Germline assignment: CDR1 KGHDR and CDR2 SFDVKD. The CDR3 loop is CATRTGKQETQYF. In nucleotides, the CDR3 is TGTGCCACCAGGACGGGTAAACAAGAGACCCAGTACTTC.

The chain links TRBV7-2 to TRBJ2-4; 7 bases agree with TRBD2. This CDR3 comprises 15 residues. With 4 bases clipped from V and 2 bases from J, the junction kept 5 bases outside the gene matches. From germline, CDR1 is SGHTA and CDR2 FQGNSA. In DNA form, the CDR3 reads TGTGCCAGCAGCTCCGCGGGAGTATCCAAAAACATTCAGTACTTC. Protein sequence: CASSSAGVSKNIQYF.

The chain combines TRBV6-5 with TRBJ1-4; D gene ambiguous. V was cut by 0 bases and J by 3 bases, with 8 bases left in between. Per the germline V gene, CDR1 is MNHEY and CDR2 is SVGAGI. The CDR3 is 15 residues long. CDR3 amino acids: CASSYSEVANEKLFF. CDR3 nucleotides: TGTGCCAGCAGTTACTCGGAGGTAGCTAATGAAAAACTGTTTTTT.